The 32 T cell receptor beta chains listed next were all sequenced from one sample in a study of cytomegalovirus exposure and HLA in healthy donors. PCR used 60 Vbeta primers and 13 Jbeta primers. Clones were read by immunoSEQ multiplex PCR, and TCRdb kept only the in-frame ones, dropping some. Of around 230,000 clones listed, about 80% are singletons. Material: PBMCs. These TCRs come from a male donor in good health and CMV-seronegative.

In its sample, this clone was seen a few times. The CDR3 here is CASSQGTEAFF. The CDR3 nucleotides read TGTGCCAGCAGCCAGGGAACTGAAGCTTTCTTT. V usage is TRBV6-6 and J usage is TRBJ1-1; a weak D match, TRBD1 (5 bases). The germline V and J ends were trimmed by 6 bases and 5 bases, with 7 bases remaining between them. This CDR3 region has 11 residues. Germline V lookup: CDR1 MNHNY, CDR2 SVGAGI (reference sequence).

The chain is built from TRBV2 and TRBJ2-7; 10 positions match TRBD1. Germline lookup yields CDR1 SNHLY and CDR2 FYNNEI. The V and J ends lost 1 base and 3 bases, in that order; junction bases with no gene match: 6. The CDR3 is made up of 16 amino acids. This CDR3 is CASSEVDRGQVYEQYF. The CDR3, as DNA: TGTGCCAGCAGTGAAGTAGACAGGGGGCAGGTCTACGAGCAGTACTTC.

This chain uses TRBV5-1 with TRBJ2-7; D possibly corresponds to TRBD1 (5 bases). The CDR3 spans 13 residues. The V end lost 0 bases, the J end lost 5 bases, and 9 bases lay between the germline ends. The V gene's germline CDR1 is SGHRS and CDR2 YFSETQ. CDR3 amino acids: CASSLEAGNEQYF. The CDR3 nucleotides are TGCGCCAGCAGCTTGGAGGCAGGGAACGAGCAGTACTTC.

This clone has a handful of counts. The chain joins TRBV27 to TRBJ2-7; TRBD2 matches at 14 bases. The trim removed 6 bases at V and 2 bases at J, leaving 6 bases unmatched. Germline V gene data show CDR1 as MNHEY and CDR2 as SMNVEV (reference sequence). This CDR3 contains 16 residues. The DNA of the CDR3 is TGTGCCAGCAGCCCCCGACTAGCGGGAGGGCCCTACGAGCAGTACTTC. It encodes CASSPRLAGGPYEQYF.

The genes are TRBV4-2 and TRBJ2-1; the match to TRBD1 covers 8 bases. This CDR3 is 15 amino acids long. Trimming at V came to 5 bases and at J to 6 bases, leaving 9 bases not matched to a gene. Germline V gene lookup returns CDR1 LGHNA and CDR2 YNFKEQ. CDR3 amino acids: CASSTRTGTTNEQFF. CDR3 nucleotides: TGTGCCAGCAGCACGAGGACAGGGACGACCAATGAGCAGTTCTTC.

The chain links TRBV5-1 to TRBJ1-1, with D hard to call. V shed 3 bases and J shed 5 bases, with 17 bases lying between them. This CDR3 is 15 amino acids long. Germline V CDR1 and CDR2: SGHRS, YFSETQ. CDR3 sequence reads: CASSSRPGGGTEAFF. DNA of the CDR3: TGCGCCAGCAGCTCGAGGCCGGGAGGAGGTACTGAAGCTTTCTTT. Using reference TRBV5-1 and TRBJ1-1 for the parts outside the CDR3, the full variable domain is KAGVTQTPRYLIKTRGQQVTLSCSPISGHRSVSWYQQTPGQGLQFLFEYFSETQRNKGNFPGRFSGRQFSNSRSEMNVSTLELGDSALYLCASSSRPGGGTEAFFGQGTRLTVV.

The chain uses TRBV9 and TRBJ2-5; tentatively, D is TRBD2 (5 bases). V was clipped by 0 bases and J by 2 bases, with 11 bases between them. Germline CDR1 is SGDLS and CDR2 is YYNGEE. The CDR3 has 15 residues. In nucleotides, the CDR3 is TGTGCCAGCAGCGTAGAAGAGCGGAATCAAGAGACCCAGTACTTC. This encodes CASSVEERNQETQYF.

This chain links TRBV7-6 with TRBJ2-7; 15 nucleotides match TRBD2. Germline CDR1 SGHVS, CDR2 FNYEAQ. Trimming removed 4 bases from V and 1 base from J; junction bases left unmatched: 5. The CDR3 consists of 17 residues. For the CDR3, the DNA is TGTGCCAGCAGCTCGGGACTAGCGGGAGGTCAGTCCTACGAGCAGTACTTC. Protein product: CASSSGLAGGQSYEQYF.

The gene calls are TRBV7-9 and TRBJ2-7, with no clear D. Trimming took 5 bases from V and 3 from J, leaving 14 bases between them. CDR1 is SEHNR and CDR2 is FQNEAQ in the germline V gene (reference sequence). The CDR3 has 14 residues. The CDR3 loop reads CASSPLGINYEQYF. CDR3 in DNA: TGTGCCAGCAGCCCTTTGGGCATCAACTACGAGCAGTACTTC.

CDR3 DNA: TGTGCCAGCAGCCAAGGACTAGCGGGTGTGGACGAGCAGTACTTC. Its translation is CASSQGLAGVDEQYF. This chain links TRBV14 with TRBJ2-7; 10 bases match TRBD2. V lost 1 base to trimming and J lost 5 bases; unmatched junction nucleotides: 5. Looked up from germline, CDR1 is SGHDN and CDR2 is FVKESK. The CDR3 extends over 15 amino acids.

V gene TRBV11-2 combines with J gene TRBJ2-1; 8 bases map to TRBD1. Germline loops: CDR1 SGHAT, CDR2 FQNNGV. The length of the CDR3 is 16 residues. Trimming took 2 bases from V and 0 from J; bases not matched to a gene: 3. The CDR3 DNA reads TGTGCCAGCAGCTTACAGGGGGCTAGCTCCTACAATGAGCAGTTCTTC. Translated, it gives CASSLQGASSYNEQFF.

J is TRBJ2-7 and V is TRBV4-2; 8 bases align to TRBD1. Trimming at V came to 4 bases and at J to 0 bases, leaving 14 bases not matched to a gene. CDR1 and CDR2 (germline): LGHNA, YNFKEQ. CDR3 length: 18 amino acids. CDR3: CASSRRGAGGRGSYEQYF. For the CDR3, the DNA is TGTGCCAGCAGCCGTAGAGGGGCAGGGGGCAGGGGCTCCTACGAGCAGTACTTC.

The V call is TRBV25-1, the J call TRBJ1-5, with TRBD1 matching over 7 bases. The germline gives CDR1 MGHDK, CDR2 SYGVNS. The CDR3 runs 15 residues. Germline trimming cut 6 bases from V and 2 bases from J; bases unmatched to any gene: 7. The CDR3 region is CASSLTGKGNQPQHF. The CDR3 DNA follows: TGTGCCAGCAGCCTGACAGGGAAGGGCAATCAGCCCCAGCATTTT.

This chain links TRBV5-5 with TRBJ1-2; possibly TRBD1 for D (5 bases). Trimming cost V 2 bases and J 0 bases, with 11 bases left between them. The CDR3 has 15 residues. Germline assignment: CDR1 SGHKS and CDR2 YYEKEE (reference sequence). The chain's CDR3 is CASSFMSDTNYGYTF. The CDR3 nucleotides read TGTGCCAGCAGCTTCATGTCGGACACTAACTATGGCTACACCTTC. Looking up the rest from reference TRBV5-5 and TRBJ1-2 gives the full variable domain: DAGVTQSPTHLIKTRGQQVTLRCSPISGHKSVSWYQQVLGQGPQFIFQYYEKEERGRGNFPDRFSARQFPNYSSELNVNALLLGDSALYLCASSFMSDTNYGYTFGSGTRLTVV.

V usage is TRBV9 and J usage is TRBJ1-3; the D is unclear. CDR3 size: 14 residues. The germline V gene encodes CDR1 SGDLS and CDR2 YYNGEE. V dropped 4 bases and J dropped 1 base, with 9 bases sitting between them. This CDR3 is CASSPTVSGNTIYF. The CDR3 DNA follows: TGTGCCAGCAGCCCCACGGTTTCTGGAAACACCATATATTTT.

This sequence joins TRBV27 and TRBJ1-2, with 8 bases that match TRBD1. Germline CDR1 and CDR2: MNHEY and SMNVEV (reference sequence). There are 15 residues in the CDR3. The V and J ends lost 1 base and 6 bases, in that order; junction bases with no gene match: 7. The CDR3 loop reads CASSLWGRGRDGYTF. Here the CDR3 DNA reads TGTGCCAGCAGTTTATGGGGCAGGGGGCGAGATGGCTACACCTTC.

J is TRBJ2-5 and V is TRBV7-2; TRBD1 aligns across 8 bases. The V gene's germline CDR1 is SGHTA and CDR2 FQGNSA. CDR3 length: 15 amino acids. With 7 bases clipped from V and 4 bases from J, the junction kept 11 bases outside the gene matches. The CDR3 DNA reads TGTGCCAGCAACCCCAGGGGGCCCATGGGAGAGACCCAGTACTTC. It yields the protein CASNPRGPMGETQYF.

V usage is TRBV7-8 and J usage is TRBJ1-2; TRBD1 is a possible D gene (6 bases). Germline assignment: CDR1 SGHVS and CDR2 FQNEAQ. The V gene lost 1 base and the J gene lost 3 bases, with 6 bases spanning the gap. This CDR3 is 13 amino acids long. In nucleotides, the CDR3 is TGTGCCAGCAGCTTAGGACAGGACTATGGCTACACCTTC. The encoded protein is CASSLGQDYGYTF.

This chain joins TRBV19 and TRBJ2-1; TRBD1 might be the D (6 bases). Germline CDR1 and CDR2: LNHDA and SQIVND (reference sequence). V shed 10 bases and J shed 8 bases, with 18 bases lying between them. The CDR3 extends over 13 amino acids. CDR3 amino acids: CATWDILRDEQFF. Written as DNA, the CDR3 is TGTGCCACCTGGGACATCCTTCGCGATGAGCAGTTCTTC.

The chain carries TRBV11-1 and TRBJ2-7, with D unresolved. With 0 bases removed from V and 3 bases from J, the gap between germline ends came to 6 bases. Germline V CDR1 and CDR2: SGHAT, FQDESV (reference sequence). The CDR3 is made up of 13 amino acids. The DNA for the CDR3 is TGTGCCAGCAGCTTAGCGCGGTTCTACGAGCAGTACTTC. Translating it yields CASSLARFYEQYF.

J is TRBJ2-2 and V is TRBV7-9, with 8 nucleotides matching TRBD1. The germline gives CDR1 SEHNR, CDR2 FQNEAQ (reference sequence). The CDR3 contains 17 residues. V dropped 5 bases and J dropped 4; count of bases not matched to a gene: 12. The CDR3 protein is CASSPRTGRLLTGELFF. The CDR3 coding sequence is TGTGCCAGCAGCCCTCGGACAGGGAGATTGCTCACCGGGGAGCTGTTTTTT. Full variable domain (rest looked up from reference TRBV7-9 and TRBJ2-2): DTGVSQNPRHKITKRGQNVTFRCDPISEHNRLYWYRQTLGQGPEFLTYFQNEAQLEKSRLLSDRFSAERPKGSFSTLEIQRTEQGDSAMYLCASSPRTGRLLTGELFFGEGSRLTVL.

The rearrangement uses TRBV11-2 and TRBJ2-5; no firm D call. The V end lost 5 bases, the J end lost 3 bases, and 10 bases lay between the germline ends. This CDR3 is built from 13 residues. The germline CDR1 and CDR2 sequences are SGHAT and FQNNGV. The CDR3 protein is CASSLIRKETQYF. CDR3 bases: TGTGCCAGCAGCCTTATCAGAAAAGAGACCCAGTACTTC.

This chain uses TRBV18 with TRBJ2-7; D is possibly TRBD1 (6 bases). Germline V CDR1 and CDR2: KGHSH, LQKENI. CDR3 length equals 16 residues. V lost 3 bases, J lost 0 bases, and 15 bases lay in between. CDR3 in amino acids: CASSPRQGPSSYEQYF. CDR3 bases: TGTGCCAGCTCACCCCGGCAGGGGCCCAGCTCCTACGAGCAGTACTTC.

J is TRBJ1-2 and V is TRBV27; tentatively, D is TRBD1 (6 bases). Germline CDR1 MNHEY, CDR2 SMNVEV (reference sequence). The CDR3 consists of 14 residues. V was trimmed by 3 bases and J by 2 bases, leaving 10 bases between them. CDR3 in amino acids: CASSFDGQNYGYTF. CDR3 DNA sequence: TGTGCCAGCAGTTTCGATGGACAGAACTATGGCTACACCTTC.

J is TRBJ2-7 and V is TRBV5-1; D might be TRBD2 (7 bases). Germline CDR1 SGHRS, CDR2 YFSETQ. The V end was cut by 0 bases, the J end by 6 bases, with 16 bases between. The length of the CDR3 is 15 residues. CDR3 DNA: TGCGCCAGCAGCTTGGCAGGAGGGGGGGCGGTCGAGCAGTACTTC. It codes for CASSLAGGGAVEQYF.

This clone was observed once. V is TRBV6-6 and J is TRBJ2-3; a possible D gene is TRBD2 (7 bases). V gave up 5 bases and J gave up 6 bases, with 15 bases separating them. The CDR3 runs to 14 residues. In germline, CDR1 is MNHNY, CDR2 SVGAGI (reference sequence). The CDR3 sequence is CASSPIGGPDTQYF. Written as DNA, the CDR3 is TGTGCCAGCAGTCCTATCGGGGGGCCTGATACGCAGTATTTT.

This CDR3 is CSVLNRGASTDTQYF. DNA of the CDR3: TGCAGCGTTCTTAACAGGGGGGCTAGCACAGATACGCAGTATTTT. The chain combines TRBV29-1 with TRBJ2-3; TRBD1 aligns across 8 bases. Germline CDR1 reads SQVTM; CDR2 reads ANQGSEA. This CDR3 comprises 15 residues. Unmatched junction bases numbered 7, after V lost 5 bases and J lost 0 bases.

This clone was seen only once. In nucleotides, the CDR3 is TGTGCCAGCAGCCCCACCTGGCAGGCTATTGGCGAGCAGTACTTC. It codes for CASSPTWQAIGEQYF. The rearrangement joins TRBV9 to TRBJ2-7, with unresolved D. Germline CDR1 is SGDLS and CDR2 is YYNGEE. Between the trimmed V and J ends, which lost 4 bases and 6 bases, there was a span of 20 bases. This CDR3 contains 15 residues.

This clone was seen just once. The rearrangement links TRBV7-9 to TRBJ2-2; 8 bases are shared with TRBD1. CDR1 is SEHNR and CDR2 is FQNEAQ in the germline V gene (reference sequence). The CDR3 covers 14 residues. J gave up 1 base and V 11 bases, and 6 bases lay outside the gene matches. This chain's CDR3 is CALKGQENTGELFF. As DNA, the CDR3 is TGTGCCCTAAAGGGACAGGAGAACACCGGGGAGCTGTTTTTT. The whole variable domain, remainder taken from reference TRBV7-9 and TRBJ2-2, is DTGVSQNPRHKITKRGQNVTFRCDPISEHNRLYWYRQTLGQGPEFLTYFQNEAQLEKSRLLSDRFSAERPKGSFSTLEIQRTEQGDSAMYLCALKGQENTGELFFGEGSRLTVL.

This clone was found a few times. V and J are TRBV9 and TRBJ1-5; tentatively, D is TRBD1 (6 bases). Looked up from germline, CDR1 is SGDLS and CDR2 is YYNGEE. The length of the CDR3 is 15 residues. With 6 bases removed from V and 3 bases from J, the gap between germline ends came to 16 bases. The chain's CDR3 is CASNDGGGYNQPQHF. In DNA, the CDR3 is TGTGCCAGCAACGACGGGGGGGGCTACAATCAGCCCCAGCATTTT.

About this clone itself: A junction boundary mismatches the germline segment, possibly from a read error. This chain connects TRBV29-1 to TRBJ2-1; the match to TRBD1 covers 8 bases. Germline assignment: CDR1 SQVTM and CDR2 ANQGSEA. The CDR3 totals 15 residues. For the CDR3, the DNA is TGCAGCGTTCAAGACAGGGACAGGCAATACAATGAGCAGTTCTTC. Translated, it gives CSVQDRDRQYNEQFF.

The chain employs TRBV16 and TRBJ1-1, with D hard to call. Germline V CDR1 and CDR2: KGHSY, FQNENV. CDR3 size: 14 residues. The germline V and J ends were trimmed by 4 bases and 3 bases, with 12 bases remaining between them. CDR3 loop: CASSRDRRDTEAFF. In nucleotides, the CDR3 is TGTGCCAGCAGCCGAGACCGGAGGGACACTGAAGCTTTCTTT.